The 13 T cell receptor beta chains given below trace back to one sample, sequenced in a study of T cell repertoires in cytomegalovirus infection. TCRdb re-called the reads with MiXCR, one entry per CDR3 protein. The table records roughly 200,000 distinct CDR3 sequences, approximately 17% of them present only once. Sequencing was carried out using CD8+ T cells from PBMCs. The receptors shown here come from a human donor in good health (CMV status not recorded). Some clones in this sample may be carry-over from other donors' samples.

There are a few counts of this clonotype. The V and J genes are TRBV27 and TRBJ1-4; possible D gene TRBD1, 6 bases. V lost 2 bases to trimming and J lost 4 bases, with 11 bases between them. The V gene's germline CDR1 is MNHEY and CDR2 SMNVEV (reference sequence). The CDR3 spans 15 residues. Written as DNA, the CDR3 is TGTGCCAGCAGTTTAACCGGGACAAGTAATGAAAAACTGTTTTTT. Protein: CASSLTGTSNEKLFF.

This clonotype was recorded many times. The rearrangement links TRBV7-2 to TRBJ1-1; D unresolved. Trimming removed 5 bases at V and 1 base at J, with 20 bases between. CDR1 and CDR2 (germline): SGHTA, FQGNSA. The CDR3 totals 17 residues. This CDR3 reads CASSLGARYAPNTEAFF. CDR3 nucleotides: TGTGCCAGCAGCCTAGGCGCCCGGTATGCTCCGAACACTGAAGCTTTCTTT.

In this sample, this clonotype turned up a few times. This chain uses TRBV6-2 or TRBV6-3 with TRBJ2-5; TRBD1 is a possible D gene (7 bases). Deletions cut 2 bases from V and 5 bases from J, with 18 bases between. Germline CDR1 MNHEY, CDR2 SVGEGT. CDR3 size: 16 residues. The CDR3 nucleotides are TGTGCCAGCAGTTACGGCGGCAGGGGGGTCACCGAGACCCAGTACTTC. This sequence encodes CASSYGGRGVTETQYF.

This clonotype was counted a few times. J is TRBJ2-5 and V is TRBV27, with D tentatively TRBD1 (6 bases). CDR1 is MNHEY, CDR2 SMNVEV, per germline (reference sequence). The V end was cut by 6 bases, the J end by 0 bases, with 23 bases between. This CDR3 spans 18 amino acids. Here the CDR3 reads CASRRTGTLFGYQETQYF. Here the CDR3 DNA reads TGTGCCAGCAGAAGAACAGGGACCCTCTTCGGGTACCAAGAGACCCAGTACTTC.

There are a few counts of this clonotype. The gene calls are TRBV7-9 and TRBJ1-1; TRBD1 might be the D (5 bases). The CDR3 covers 14 residues. V was cut by 6 bases and J by 2 bases, with 13 bases left in between. Germline assignment: CDR1 SEHNR and CDR2 FQNEAQ (reference sequence). CDR3 sequence reads: CASRPSGPNTEAFF. The CDR3 region has the DNA TGTGCCAGCAGACCCTCAGGGCCCAACACTGAAGCTTTCTTT.

The V call is TRBV6-5, the J call TRBJ2-7; D unresolved. The germline CDR1 and CDR2 sequences are MNHEY and SVGAGI. The ends were cut back, 2 bases at V and 3 bases at J, with 11 bases in the middle. The CDR3 covers 14 residues. CDR3 in amino acids: CASSYGGPDYEQYF. CDR3 coding DNA: TGTGCCAGCAGTTACGGCGGCCCGGACTACGAGCAGTACTTC.

This rearrangement joins TRBV7-8 to TRBJ2-1, with no clear D. V lost 4 bases to trimming and J lost 4 bases, with 2 bases between them. The CDR3 sequence is 11 residues long. Germline V gene data show CDR1 as SGHVS and CDR2 as FQNEAQ. The CDR3 coding sequence is TGTGCCAGCAGCTGGTACAATGAGCAGTTCTTC. The encoded protein is CASSWYNEQFF.

This clonotype was counted a few times. The chain joins TRBV7-9 to TRBJ1-1, with D maybe TRBD1 (5 bases). Trimming pared 5 bases from V and 2 bases from J, leaving 24 bases between. The CDR3 has 18 residues. Germline lookup yields CDR1 SEHNR and CDR2 FQNEAQ (reference sequence). The CDR3 spells CASSAKQGSVERNTEAFF. As DNA, the CDR3 is TGTGCCAGCAGCGCTAAGCAGGGTAGTGTGGAAAGAAACACTGAAGCTTTCTTT. Filled out from reference TRBV7-9 and TRBJ1-1, the complete variable domain reads DTGVSQNPRHKITKRGQNVTFRCDPISEHNRLYWYRQTLGQGPEFLTYFQNEAQLEKSRLLSDRFSAERPKGSFSTLEIQRTEQGDSAMYLCASSAKQGSVERNTEAFFGQGTRLTVV.

The rearrangement links TRBV6-2 or TRBV6-3 to TRBJ2-5, with D perhaps matching TRBD2 (6 bases). V shed 6 bases and J shed 4 bases, with 15 bases lying between them. The CDR3 extends over 14 amino acids. The germline V gene has CDR1 MNHEY and CDR2 SVGEGT. In DNA form, the CDR3 reads TGTGCCAGCAGGCTCGAACTAGCAGGAGAGACCCAGTACTTC. Translating it yields CASRLELAGETQYF.

This clonotype was observed a handful of times. The chain carries TRBV6-5 and TRBJ2-1; D is unclear. Trimming shortened V by 0 bases and J by 6 bases, and 6 bases separated the two germline ends. CDR3 size: 13 residues. Germline lookup yields CDR1 MNHEY and CDR2 SVGAGI. The CDR3 here is CASSYSQVNEQFF. The CDR3 DNA sequence: TGTGCCAGCAGTTACTCCCAGGTCAATGAGCAGTTCTTC.

In this sample, this clonotype turned up a few times. The chain carries TRBV10-3 and TRBJ2-1; 9 bases are a match to TRBD2. CDR3 size: 19 residues. Germline CDR1 and CDR2: ENHRY and SYGVKD. The V gene end was trimmed by 0 bases and the J gene end by 2 bases; junction bases not matched to a gene: 11. The DNA of the CDR3 is TGTGCCATCAGTGAGTCGCGATCCGAGACTAGCGGCCCCTACAATGAGCAGTTCTTC. It is translated as CAISESRSETSGPYNEQFF.

This clonotype was detected a few times. This chain uses TRBV6-2 or TRBV6-3 with TRBJ2-3, with D hard to call. V was shortened by 2 bases and J by 0 bases, with 9 bases between the two germline ends. Germline CDR1 MNHEY, CDR2 SVGEGT. The CDR3 sequence is 15 residues long. The CDR3 loop reads CASSYGFSSTDTQYF. DNA for the CDR3: TGTGCCAGCAGTTACGGGTTCTCAAGCACAGATACGCAGTATTTT.

This clonotype has only a few counts. V and J are TRBV20-1 and TRBJ1-2; D is uncertain. The length of the CDR3 is 13 residues. Germline V gives CDR1 DFQATT, CDR2 SNEGSKA (reference sequence). The V end lost 2 bases, the J end lost 3 bases, and 10 bases lay between the germline ends. The chain's CDR3 is CSARTQEYYGYTF. CDR3 nucleotides: TGCAGTGCTAGAACTCAGGAATACTATGGCTACACCTTC.